The 31 T cell receptor beta chains presented below share a single source sample, sequenced in a study of tumor-infiltrating lymphocytes in oesophageal squamous cell carcinoma. TCRdb reanalysed the PCR reads using MiXCR and keeps one entry per CDR3 protein. The profile shows 15,000 to 20,000 distinct CDR3 sequences, around 41% of them singletons. Material: esophageal tumor tissue. The source of these receptors is a male donor with esophageal squamous cell carcinoma.

This clonotype was detected ten times or more. The V call is TRBV7-2, the J call TRBJ2-3, with 9 bases fitting TRBD2. The CDR3 runs 15 residues. V shed 5 bases and J 4 bases; nucleotides not matched to a gene: 7. Germline V lookup: CDR1 SGHTA, CDR2 FQGNSA. CDR3 DNA sequence: TGTGCCAGCAGCGGACAAGCGGGAGGAGCAGATACGCAGTATTTT. Translated: CASSGQAGGADTQYF.

This clonotype showed up just a few times. The chain carries TRBV29-1 and TRBJ2-3; D might be TRBD2 (7 bases). The CDR3 loop spans 17 amino acids. Germline V lookup: CDR1 SQVTM, CDR2 ANQGSEA. V lost 2 bases and J lost 1, with 19 bases in between. The DNA of the CDR3 is TGCAGCGTTGAAAGGGGGGAGGGTCACACGGGCACAGATACGCAGTATTTT. Its protein is CSVERGEGHTGTDTQYF.

Only a few counts were recorded for this clonotype. This chain connects TRBV7-9 to TRBJ2-5; TRBD2 matches at 7 bases. Germline V lookup: CDR1 SEHNR, CDR2 FQNEAQ (reference sequence). Trimming removed 5 bases from V and 0 bases from J; junction bases left unmatched: 0. This CDR3 has 13 amino acids. The CDR3 DNA reads as TGTGCCAGCAGCGCGGGGGACCAAGAGACCCAGTACTTC. Amino acid sequence: CASSAGDQETQYF.

This clonotype is termed medium-sized. CDR3 DNA: TGTGCCAGCAGCTTACTAGCGGGAGTCGGCACAGATACGCAGTATTTT. It is translated as CASSLLAGVGTDTQYF. This sequence joins TRBV7-2 and TRBJ2-3, with 10 positions matching TRBD2. The CDR3 contains 16 residues. V gave up 2 bases and J gave up 1 base; unmatched junction bases: 3. Germline values: CDR1 SGHTA, CDR2 FQGNSA.

This clonotype was counted at least ten times. The rearrangement joins TRBV15 to TRBJ2-7, with D maybe TRBD1 (5 bases). The germline gives CDR1 LNHNV, CDR2 YYDKDF (reference sequence). The CDR3 is 15 residues long. V lost 0 bases and J 0 bases, leaving 9 bases between the germline ends. The CDR3, as DNA: TGTGCCACCAGCAGAGATCACACAGGCTCCTACGAGCAGTACTTC. Residues: CATSRDHTGSYEQYF.

The chain has TRBV12-3 or TRBV12-4 and TRBJ2-4; D is perhaps TRBD1 (6 bases). Trimming took off 3 bases at V and 9 bases at J, with 21 bases between the two ends. This CDR3 is built from 16 residues. The CDR3 sequence is CASSFHPPRGDSIQYF. The CDR3 DNA reads as TGTGCCAGCAGTTTCCATCCTCCCAGGGGAGACAGCATTCAGTACTTC.

About this clonotype: A much bigger clone sits one base away, suggesting this may be a read error. The V and J genes are TRBV11-3 and TRBJ2-7; D perhaps matches TRBD2 (6 bases). The CDR3 consists of 15 residues. V lost 5 bases and J 7 bases, leaving 21 bases between the germline ends. Germline CDR1 is SGHNT and CDR2 is YENEEA. Written as DNA, the CDR3 is TGTGCCAGCAGCCGACTAGGGAGCTCCTACAATGAGCAGTACTTC. Its protein product is CASSRLGSSYNEQYF.

There are many counts of this clonotype. V is TRBV28 and J is TRBJ1-1, with D unclear. This CDR3 has 12 residues. V lost 2 bases and J 1 base, leaving 2 bases between the germline ends. Germline-derived CDR1 and CDR2 are MDHEN and SYDVKM. CDR3 loop: CASSLGNTEAFF. CDR3 DNA: TGTGCCAGCAGTTTAGGGAACACTGAAGCTTTCTTT. Full variable domain (remainder filled in from reference TRBV28 and TRBJ1-1): DVKVTQSSRYLVKRTGEKVFLECVQDMDHENMFWYRQDPGLGLRLIYFSYDVKMKEKGDIPEGYSVSREKKERFSLILESASTNQTSMYLCASSLGNTEAFFGQGTRLTVV.

This clonotype was counted many times. This chain uses TRBV28 with TRBJ2-2; either TRBD1 or TRBD2 may fit D (5 bases each). This CDR3 spans 13 amino acids. The V and J ends lost 8 bases and 2 bases respectively, with 9 bases between them. The germline CDR1 and CDR2 sequences are MDHEN and SYDVKM. CDR3 loop: CASGTANTGELFF. For the CDR3, the DNA is TGTGCCAGCGGGACGGCTAACACCGGGGAGCTGTTTTTT.

The chain combines TRBV6-4 with TRBJ2-2; the match to TRBD1 covers 9 bases. Germline V gives CDR1 MRHNA, CDR2 SNTAGT. The CDR3 sequence is 14 residues long. J gave up 3 bases and V 4 bases, and 0 bases lay outside the gene matches. CDR3 amino acids: CASSGTGDTGELFF. The DNA of the CDR3 is TGTGCCAGCAGTGGGACAGGGGACACCGGGGAGCTGTTTTTT.

This clonotype showed up many times. CDR3: CASSLGATGELFF. The DNA of the CDR3 is TGTGCCAGCAGCTTAGGGGCCACCGGGGAGCTGTTTTTT. The V call is TRBV11-3, the J call TRBJ2-2; D is unresolved. Trimming shortened V by 1 base and J by 4 bases, and 4 bases separated the two germline ends. Germline loops: CDR1 SGHNT, CDR2 YENEEA. The CDR3 consists of 13 residues.

This clonotype was seen only a few times. The chain carries TRBV7-3 and TRBJ2-5, with 7 positions matching TRBD2. The J call may be wrong; the DNA end is better matched by TRBJ2-1. Germline values: CDR1 SGHTA, CDR2 FQGTGA. The CDR3 loop spans 13 amino acids. CDR3 in DNA: TGTGCCAGCAGCATCGGGACTAACAATGAGCAGTTCTTC. This codes for CASSIGTNNEQFF.

There are a few counts of this clonotype. The gene calls are TRBV23-1 and TRBJ2-1; 10 positions match TRBD1. Being an ORF, TRBV23-1 has a function that is uncertain. V shed 7 bases, J shed 1 base, and the junction held 13 bases outside the gene matches. CDR3 length: 18 amino acids. This chain's CDR3 is CASTPGQGSFRSYNEQFF. CDR3 nucleotides: TGCGCCAGCACCCCGGGACAGGGGTCCTTTCGGTCCTACAATGAGCAGTTCTTC.

V and J are TRBV11-3 and TRBJ2-5; tentatively, D is TRBD1 (6 bases). The end of the DNA is better explained by TRBJ2-1, so the J call may be wrong. CDR3 length equals 15 residues. The germline CDR1 and CDR2 sequences are SGHNT and YENEEA. CDR3 protein: CASSLDTRGRNEQFF. Written as DNA, the CDR3 is TGTGCCAGCAGCTTAGACACCAGGGGTCGGAATGAGCAGTTCTTC.

This clonotype was detected a few times. The gene calls are TRBV19 and TRBJ1-2; D remains ambiguous. V dropped 3 bases and J dropped 8 bases, with 16 bases sitting between them. Germline-derived CDR1 and CDR2 are LNHDA and SQIVND (reference sequence). The CDR3 is 14 amino acids. The DNA of the CDR3 is TGTGCCAGTAGTATTCACAGACAAGCACCGGGCTACACCTTC. It yields the protein CASSIHRQAPGYTF.

This clonotype was observed at least ten times. The genes are TRBV7-9 and TRBJ1-1; D is possibly TRBD1 (6 bases). CDR1 is SEHNR and CDR2 is FQNEAQ in the germline V gene (reference sequence). The CDR3 contains 15 residues. Trimming cost V 1 base and J 1 base, with 10 bases left between them. The CDR3, as DNA: TGTGCCAGCAGCTTAGGAACGACAGGGAACACTGAAGCTTTCTTT. Encoded protein: CASSLGTTGNTEAFF.

This clonotype was seen at least ten times. The chain combines TRBV2 with TRBJ2-3; D is perhaps TRBD2 (5 bases). The CDR3 is 15 residues long. CDR1 is SNHLY and CDR2 is FYNNEI in the germline V gene. V was clipped by 2 bases and J by 3 bases, with 12 bases between them. The CDR3 is CASSESLVLTDTQYF. DNA of the CDR3: TGTGCCAGCAGTGAATCACTAGTCCTGACAGATACGCAGTATTTT.

As for this clonotype: One end of the junction varies from germline; a read error may be responsible. The chain couples TRBV10-3 to TRBJ1-2; 11 nucleotides match TRBD1. The germline V gene has CDR1 ENHRY and CDR2 SYGVKD. CDR3 length equals 16 residues. CDR3 nucleotides: TGTACCATCAGTGAGCAAGCCGGGACAGGGGGTTCACCCCTCCACTTC. Residues: CTISEQAGTGGSPLHF.

CDR3 sequence (DNA): TGTGCTACGAGGACAGCCGACACCATATATTTT. Protein sequence: CATRTADTIYF. The chain combines TRBV3-1 with TRBJ1-3; TRBD1 is a possible D gene (6 bases). The CDR3 is 11 residues long. Germline V gene lookup returns CDR1 LGHDT and CDR2 YNNKEL (reference sequence).

The chain recombines TRBV5-6 with TRBJ2-7; 10 positions agree with TRBD2. The J call may not be correct, given that the DNA end is closer to TRBJ2-5. CDR1 is SGHDT and CDR2 is YYEEEE in the germline V gene. The CDR3 contains 16 residues. The CDR3 loop is CASRLGLAAPQETQYF. As DNA, the CDR3 is TGTGCCAGCAGACTAGGACTAGCGGCCCCCCAAGAGACCCAGTACTTC.

The table lists this clonotype with many counts. This chain connects TRBV6-1 to TRBJ1-1; D is uncertain. V gave up 2 bases and J gave up 1 base, with 8 bases separating them. This CDR3 is 14 amino acids long. From germline, CDR1 is MNHNS and CDR2 SASEGT. CDR3 nucleotides: TGTGCCAGCAGTGAAATGGATGGGAACACTGAAGCTTTCTTT. This gives the protein CASSEMDGNTEAFF.

The chain has TRBV7-3 and TRBJ2-7, with TRBD1 as a possible D gene (6 bases). The J call may be faulty, since TRBJ2-5 better matches the DNA end. The CDR3 covers 15 residues. Germline values: CDR1 SGHTA, CDR2 FQGTGA. CDR3 in amino acids: CASSLTGHSQETQYF. The CDR3 DNA reads TGTGCCAGCAGCTTAACGGGACACTCGCAAGAGACCCAGTACTTC.

This clonotype was seen at least ten times. The chain has TRBV19 and TRBJ2-5, with TRBD1 identical over 9 bases. Trimming cost V 6 bases and J 4 bases; bases outside gene matches: 3. CDR1 and CDR2 (germline): LNHDA, SQIVND (reference sequence). The CDR3 extends over 13 amino acids. In nucleotides, the CDR3 is TGTGCCAGTAGACAGGGGGCGTTAGAGACCCAGTACTTC. Its protein is CASRQGALETQYF.

This chain uses TRBV7-8 with TRBJ1-5, with 8 nucleotides matching TRBD1. Germline V lookup: CDR1 SGHVS, CDR2 FQNEAQ. V gave up 4 bases and J gave up 1 base; unmatched junction bases: 6. This CDR3 has 16 residues. The CDR3 reads CASSSGQGFSNQPQHF. The CDR3 nucleotides read TGTGCCAGCAGCTCTGGACAGGGATTCAGCAATCAGCCCCAGCATTTT.

This clonotype showed up many times. This chain joins TRBV2 and TRBJ2-5, with TRBD1 matching 8 bases. Trimming cost V 8 bases and J 5 bases; bases outside gene matches: 4. Germline assignment: CDR1 SNHLY and CDR2 FYNNEI. The CDR3 loop spans 12 amino acids. CDR3 nucleotides: TGTGCCAGCGCCACAGGGGGGGAGACCCAGTACTTC. It specifies CASATGGETQYF.

The rearrangement links TRBV7-3 to TRBJ2-4; 8 nucleotides agree with TRBD2. The DNA end is a closer match to TRBJ2-1, so the J assignment may be wrong. The germline V gene has CDR1 SGHTA and CDR2 FQGTGA. The CDR3 length is 15 residues. This chain's CDR3 is CASSLAGGAYNEQFF. In DNA form, the CDR3 reads TGTGCCAGCAGCTTAGCGGGAGGAGCCTACAATGAGCAGTTCTTC.

This clonotype has at least ten counts. A much larger clone sits a single nucleotide away, making a read error possible. This chain joins TRBV7-8 and TRBJ2-7, with D possibly TRBD1 on 8 matching bases. CDR3 length equals 14 residues. The V gene's germline CDR1 is SGHVS and CDR2 FQNEAQ. V lost 7 bases and J 7 bases, leaving 20 bases between the germline ends. Here the CDR3 DNA reads TGTGCCAGCACCCAAGCACAGGGGGGGAGTGAGCAGTACTTC. This codes for CASTQAQGGSEQYF. The whole variable domain, remainder taken from reference TRBV7-8 and TRBJ2-7, is GAGVSQSPRYKVAKRGQDVALRCDPISGHVSLFWYQQALGQGPEFLTYFQNEAQLDKSGLPSDRFFAERPEGSVSTLKIQRTQQEDSAVYLCASTQAQGGSEQYFGPGTRLTVT.

This clonotype was picked up one time. A much larger clone lies one base from this, so it may be a read error. The V gene is TRBV14, the J gene TRBJ2-1, with D perhaps given as TRBD1 or TRBD2 (6 bases each). This CDR3 is built from 13 residues. CDR1 and CDR2 (germline): SGHDN, FVKESK. V lost 1 base and J 10 bases, leaving 11 bases between the germline ends. This CDR3 is CASSQGPGAEQFF. CDR3 bases: TGTGCCAGCAGCCAAGGCCCGGGGGCCGAGCAGTTCTTC.

Ten or more counts support this clonotype. The chain recombines TRBV6-1 with TRBJ2-7, with 11 bases that match TRBD1. This CDR3 contains 17 residues. Germline lookup yields CDR1 MNHNS and CDR2 SASEGT. V lost 5 bases and J lost 7; bases outside the gene matches: 16. The DNA for the CDR3 is TGTGCCAGCAGTCCCGGACAGGGGGCGGCGACCTACAATGAGCAGTACTTC. Residues: CASSPGQGAATYNEQYF.

This clonotype was picked up many times. The chain links TRBV5-1 to TRBJ2-5; D is possibly TRBD2 (6 bases). The V end lost 0 bases, the J end lost 5 bases, and 11 bases lay between the germline ends. Germline V CDR1 and CDR2: SGHRS, YFSETQ. The CDR3 runs 14 residues. CDR3 sequence (DNA): TGCGCCAGCAGCTTGGCCATCGGGGGTGAGACCCAGTACTTC. Translation gives CASSLAIGGETQYF.

V is TRBV6-1 and J is TRBJ2-1; D could derive from TRBD1 or TRBD2 (5 bases each). Trimming pared 6 bases from V and 0 bases from J, leaving 9 bases between. The germline CDR1 and CDR2 sequences are MNHNS and SASEGT. The CDR3 extends over 14 amino acids. In nucleotides, the CDR3 is TGTGCCAGCAGGGGACCGTTCTCCTACAATGAGCAGTTCTTC. Translating it yields CASRGPFSYNEQFF.